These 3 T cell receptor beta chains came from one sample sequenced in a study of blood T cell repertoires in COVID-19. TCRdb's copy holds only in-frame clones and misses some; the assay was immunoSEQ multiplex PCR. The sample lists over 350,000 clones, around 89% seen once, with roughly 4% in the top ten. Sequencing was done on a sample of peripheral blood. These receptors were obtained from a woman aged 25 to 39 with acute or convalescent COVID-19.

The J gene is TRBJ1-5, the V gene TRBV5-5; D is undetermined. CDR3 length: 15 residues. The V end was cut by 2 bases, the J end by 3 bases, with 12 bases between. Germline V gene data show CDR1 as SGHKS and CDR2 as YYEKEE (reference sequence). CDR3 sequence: CASSFISGPNQPQHF. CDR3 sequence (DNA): TGTGCCAGCAGCTTCATTTCTGGGCCCAATCAGCCCCAGCATTTT.

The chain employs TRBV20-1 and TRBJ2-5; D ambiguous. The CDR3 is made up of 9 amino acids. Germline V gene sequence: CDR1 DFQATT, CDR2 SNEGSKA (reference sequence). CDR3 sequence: CRATETQYF. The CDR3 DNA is TGCAGGGCCACGGAGACCCAGTACTTC.

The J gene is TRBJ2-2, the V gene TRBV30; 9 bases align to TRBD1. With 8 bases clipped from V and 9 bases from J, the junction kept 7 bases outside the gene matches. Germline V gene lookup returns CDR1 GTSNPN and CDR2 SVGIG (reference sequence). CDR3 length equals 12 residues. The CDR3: CATKGQGRELFF. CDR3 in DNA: TGTGCCACGAAGGGACAGGGCCGGGAGCTGTTTTTT.